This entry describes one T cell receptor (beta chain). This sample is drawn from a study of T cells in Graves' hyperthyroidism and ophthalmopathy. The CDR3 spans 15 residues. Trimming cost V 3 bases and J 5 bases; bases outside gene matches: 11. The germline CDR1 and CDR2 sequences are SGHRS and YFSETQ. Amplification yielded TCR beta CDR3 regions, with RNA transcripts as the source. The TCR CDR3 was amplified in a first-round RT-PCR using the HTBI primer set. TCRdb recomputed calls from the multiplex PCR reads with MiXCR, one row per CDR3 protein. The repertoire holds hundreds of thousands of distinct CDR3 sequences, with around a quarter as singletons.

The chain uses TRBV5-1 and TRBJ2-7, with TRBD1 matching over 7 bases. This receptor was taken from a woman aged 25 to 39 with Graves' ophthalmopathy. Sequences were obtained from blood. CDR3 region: CASSSHDRAVNEQYF. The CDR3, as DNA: TGCGCCAGCAGCTCCCACGACAGGGCGGTCAACGAGCAGTACTTC.